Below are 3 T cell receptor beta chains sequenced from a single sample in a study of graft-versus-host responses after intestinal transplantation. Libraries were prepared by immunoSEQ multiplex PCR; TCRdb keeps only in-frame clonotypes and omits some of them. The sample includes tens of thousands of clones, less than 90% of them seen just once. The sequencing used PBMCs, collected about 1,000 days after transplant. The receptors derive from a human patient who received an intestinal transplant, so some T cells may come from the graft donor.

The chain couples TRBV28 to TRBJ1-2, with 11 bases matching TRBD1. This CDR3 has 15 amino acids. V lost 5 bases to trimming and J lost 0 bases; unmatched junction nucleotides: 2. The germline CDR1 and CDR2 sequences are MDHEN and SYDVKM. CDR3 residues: CASSGGQGANYGYTF. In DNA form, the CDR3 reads TGTGCCAGCAGTGGGGGACAGGGGGCTAACTATGGCTACACCTTC.

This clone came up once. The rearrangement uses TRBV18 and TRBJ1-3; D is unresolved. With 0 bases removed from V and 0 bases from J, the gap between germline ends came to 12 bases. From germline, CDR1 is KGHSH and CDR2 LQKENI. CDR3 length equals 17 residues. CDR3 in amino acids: CASSPPGGGDSGNTIYF. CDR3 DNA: TGTGCCAGCTCACCACCCGGCGGCGGCGACTCTGGAAACACCATATATTTT.

The DNA of the CDR3 is TGTGCCAGCAGCCAAGAAACGGGGATTCAGTACGAGCAGTACTTC. It codes for CASSQETGIQYEQYF. This chain connects TRBV14 to TRBJ2-7; D perhaps matches TRBD2 (5 bases). CDR1 and CDR2 from the germline V gene are SGHDN and FVKESK. V lost 0 bases and J lost 4, with 13 bases in between. The CDR3 is 15 residues long.